This TCR beta chain came from a study of human T cells and chemical hapten exposure. Time point given: patch test 1, 2 weeks after DPC sensitization. The treatment was: therapeutic diphenylcyclopropenone sensitization with weekly scalp DPC. V was trimmed by 5 bases and J by 2 bases, leaving 11 bases between them. CDR1 is ENHRY, CDR2 SYGVKD, per germline. This CDR3 region has 14 residues. This clonotype came up a few times. TCRdb ran MiXCR on the RACE reads and lists one entry per CDR3 protein. The sample includes some 15,000 distinct CDR3 sequences, less than 20% of them seen just once. The J gene is TRBJ2-3, the V gene TRBV10-3, with D hard to call. This TCR was recovered from a woman in her twenties or thirties with alopecia areata. Some clones in this sample may be carry-over from other donors' samples. The material sequenced was whole blood, taken in connection with sensitization to the hapten diphenylcyclopropenone (DPC). CDR3 sequence (DNA): TGTGCCATCAGTTCACAGACTCTCACAGATACGCAGTATTTT. This translates into CAISSQTLTDTQYF.